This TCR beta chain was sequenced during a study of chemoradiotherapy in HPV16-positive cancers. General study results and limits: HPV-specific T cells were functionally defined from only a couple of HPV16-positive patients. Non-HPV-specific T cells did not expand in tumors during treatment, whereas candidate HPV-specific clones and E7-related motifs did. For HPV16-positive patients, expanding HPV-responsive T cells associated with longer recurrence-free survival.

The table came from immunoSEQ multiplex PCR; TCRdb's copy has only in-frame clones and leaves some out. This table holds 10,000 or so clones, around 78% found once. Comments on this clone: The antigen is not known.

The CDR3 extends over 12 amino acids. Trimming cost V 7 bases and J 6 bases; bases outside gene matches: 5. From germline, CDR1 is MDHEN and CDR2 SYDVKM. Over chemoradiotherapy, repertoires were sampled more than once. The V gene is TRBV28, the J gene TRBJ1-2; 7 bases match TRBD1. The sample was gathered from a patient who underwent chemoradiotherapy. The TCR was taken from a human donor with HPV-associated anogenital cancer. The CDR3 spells CASTTGVHGYTF. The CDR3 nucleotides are TGTGCCAGCACAACAGGGGTTCATGGCTACACCTTC.